This record concerns one T cell receptor (beta chain) sequence. The data stem from a study of blood T cell repertoires in COVID-19. Study information: COVID-19 samples collected from the United States, Italy and Spain covered acute and convalescent phases. PBMCs, B-cell-depleted T cells, or T cells were the source of the cDNA or gDNA that made up the material.

Per germline, CDR1 SGHRS and CDR2 YFSETQ. V was pared by 0 bases and J by 4 bases, with 10 bases between. CDR3 length: 14 amino acids. Repertoires were generated with immunoSEQ multiplex PCR, while TCRdb's copy carries only in-frame clones and drops some. The data hold some 27,000 clones, with around 88% observed a single time. The sample was peripheral blood. The chain combines TRBV5-1 with TRBJ1-2; D is uncertain. The origin of this receptor is a human donor in a cohort sampled during active COVID-19. The CDR3 DNA follows: TGCGCCAGCAGCTTGGTCACAGAGCCCTATGGCTACACCTTC. It specifies CASSLVTEPYGYTF.